This T cell receptor beta chain was identified during a study of T cells after yellow fever vaccination. Per the germline V gene, CDR1 is MGHRA and CDR2 is YSYEKL. CDR3 size: 13 residues. V shed 1 base and J shed 6 bases, with 8 bases lying between them. TCRdb recomputed calls from the 5' RACE reads with MiXCR, one row per CDR3 protein. This sample has under 550,000 distinct CDR3 sequences, with 20% to 25% found just once. The TCR was taken from a man between 18 and 29 years old who received the YFV17D yellow fever vaccine. The V and J genes are TRBV4-1 and TRBJ2-3; no definite D call. The starting material was PBMCs, obtained approximately 22 days after the first yellow fever vaccination. CDR3 DNA: TGCGCCAGCAGCCAAGCCCCCGCGGATACGCAGTATTTT. This gives the protein CASSQAPADTQYF.